The 12 T cell receptor beta chains below all came from one sample that was sequenced in a study of CXCR3-negative and CXCR3-positive naive CD8 T cells. Findings and limits, study-wide: CXCR3-positive naive cells carried more hydrophobic TRB CDR3s than CXCR3-negative naive cells did.

TRB cDNA was prepared as libraries by UMI-labeled 5' RACE. After re-calling the 5' RACE reads, TCRdb lists one entry per CDR3 protein, DNA absent. This sample lists around 140,000 distinct CDR3 sequences; its ten largest clones have around 0.37%. These receptors' targets are unknown. Sequencing was performed on naive CXCR3+ CD8+ T cells from blood. Subset meaning: CD45RO-CCR7+CD27+CD95- naive CD8+ T cells expressing CXCR3 (TNR3+). Source of these receptors: a human donor in good health. Some clones in this sample may be carry-over from other donors' samples.

The V call is TRBV5-4, the J call TRBJ2-7; the TCRdb D gene call, TRBD2, has no DNA to confirm it. This CDR3 contains 15 residues. Germline V CDR1 and CDR2: SGHNT, YYREEE (reference sequence). CDR3 residues: CASSLSGPKGYEQYF.

V gene TRBV6-2 or TRBV6-3 combines with J gene TRBJ1-5; TCRdb's D call of TRBD1 is untestable without DNA. This CDR3 is built from 13 residues. CDR1 MNHEY and CDR2 SVGEGT come from the germline V gene. The CDR3 sequence: CASRRGSNQPQHF.

V gene TRBV2 combines with J gene TRBJ1-4; lacking DNA, the TRBD1 call made by TCRdb goes unchecked. The CDR3 is made up of 14 amino acids. Germline V CDR1 and CDR2: SNHLY, FYNNEI. The CDR3 loop reads CASSPEPQGRNLFF.

V usage is TRBV28 and J usage is TRBJ2-3. In germline, CDR1 is MDHEN, CDR2 SYDVKM. The CDR3 runs 16 residues. CDR3 protein: CASSLSLTGNTDTQYF. The full variable domain, with the rest looked up from reference TRBV28 and TRBJ2-3, is DVKVTQSSRYLVKRTGEKVFLECVQDMDHENMFWYRQDPGLGLRLIYFSYDVKMKEKGDIPEGYSVSREKKERFSLILESASTNQTSMYLCASSLSLTGNTDTQYFGPGTRLTVL.

This chain's CDR3 is CASRRLAGVETQYF. The chain carries TRBV28 and TRBJ2-5; absent DNA, TCRdb's TRBD2 call cannot be checked. Germline V gene data show CDR1 as MDHEN and CDR2 as SYDVKM. This CDR3 contains 14 residues. The whole variable domain, filled in from reference TRBV28 and TRBJ2-5, reads DVKVTQSSRYLVKRTGEKVFLECVQDMDHENMFWYRQDPGLGLRLIYFSYDVKMKEKGDIPEGYSVSREKKERFSLILESASTNQTSMYLCASRRLAGVETQYFGPGTRLLVL.

The chain's CDR3 is CASSPRDPLDNEQFF. V usage is TRBV9 and J usage is TRBJ2-1; TCRdb's D call, TRBD1, is unchecked because there is no DNA. CDR3 length: 15 amino acids. Germline-derived CDR1 and CDR2 are SGDLS and YYNGEE.

V gene TRBV29-1 combines with J gene TRBJ1-3. Germline values: CDR1 SQVTM, CDR2 ANQGSEA. This CDR3 has 14 amino acids. CDR3 sequence reads: CSVEDRVPGGTIYF.

The chain couples TRBV9 to TRBJ2-7; TCRdb gives TRBD1 as the D gene, but with no DNA this cannot be confirmed. The V gene's germline CDR1 is SGDLS and CDR2 YYNGEE. The CDR3 consists of 14 residues. This chain's CDR3 is CASGPGTGLHEQYF.

The CDR3 sequence is CASSPGLADEQFF. The chain carries TRBV7-7 and TRBJ2-1; the D call of TRBD2 rests on TCRdb alone, since no DNA is present to check it. The V gene's germline CDR1 is SSHAT and CDR2 FNYEAQ (reference sequence). The CDR3 covers 13 residues.

The V and J genes are TRBV11-2 and TRBJ2-7; as DNA is missing, the TRBD2 call by TCRdb cannot be tested. Germline V gene sequence: CDR1 SGHAT, CDR2 FQNNGV. This CDR3 comprises 15 residues. The CDR3 here is CASSPYGLASYEQYF.

This chain connects TRBV12-3 or TRBV12-4 to TRBJ1-2; the D call of TRBD1 rests on TCRdb alone, since no DNA is present to check it. The CDR3 runs to 17 residues. CDR3 region: CASSLSRPGLTNYGYTF.

V usage is TRBV29-1 and J usage is TRBJ2-4. Per the germline V gene, CDR1 is SQVTM and CDR2 is ANQGSEA. The length of the CDR3 is 12 residues. CDR3: CSVVGDENIQYF.